The rows below give T cell receptor beta chains drawn from one sample of a study of control samples from healthy donors and cancer patients. Assay: immunoSEQ multiplex PCR; the TCRdb copy retains only in-frame clones and omits some. Of around 20,000 clones in the sample, approximately 80% were seen once. The sequencing input was PBMCs. Receptor source: a man older than 75 with head and neck cancer. CDR3s include the opening cysteine and the closing phenylalanine or tryptophan. The D gene is left open where the match is weak. Clone size, where shown, is once, few, many, or a class for clones that have expanded.

d_call: TRBD1; v_call: TRBV29-1; j_call: TRBJ1-1; clone_size: .; cdr3_nt: TGCAGCGCCTCCCGGGACAGGAACACTGAAGCTTTCTTT; cdr3_aa: CSASRDRNTEAFF
d_call: .; v_call: TRBV4-1; j_call: TRBJ1-4; clone_size: .; cdr3_nt: TGCGCCAGCAGCCAAGAGGGAGGGCAAACTAATGAAAAACTGTTTTTT; cdr3_aa: CASSQEGGQTNEKLFF
d_call: TRBD1; v_call: TRBV19; j_call: TRBJ2-1; clone_size: once; cdr3_nt: TGTGCCAGTAGTATGGACTCAGGACAGGGGGGTAACAATGAGCAGTTCTTC; cdr3_aa: CASSMDSGQGGNNEQFF
d_call: TRBD1; v_call: TRBV24-1; j_call: TRBJ2-1; clone_size: .; cdr3_nt: TGTGCCACTAGGACAGGGGCTACGGTACACGCCAACAATGAGCAGTTCTTC; cdr3_aa: CATRTGATVHANNEQFF
d_call: .; v_call: TRBV11-2; j_call: TRBJ2-7; clone_size: .; cdr3_nt: TGTGCCAGCAGCTTATTCCAGGGCGGCTACGAGCAGTACTTC; cdr3_aa: CASSLFQGGYEQYF
d_call: TRBD2; v_call: TRBV11-3; j_call: TRBJ2-1; clone_size: .; cdr3_nt: TGTGCCAGCAGCTCCGGACTAGCGGGAGATGAGCAGTTCTTC; cdr3_aa: CASSSGLAGDEQFF
d_call: TRBD1; v_call: TRBV6-1; j_call: TRBJ2-1; clone_size: .; cdr3_nt: TGTGCCAGCAGTGACCCTTACAGGGGCAATGAGCAGTTCTTC; cdr3_aa: CASSDPYRGNEQFF
d_call: .; v_call: TRBV3-1/TRBV3-2; j_call: TRBJ1-1; clone_size: .; cdr3_nt: TGTGCCAGCAGCCAAGCATTTCATCTTCAGGGCTTAAACACTGAAGCTTTCTTT; cdr3_aa: CASSQAFHLQGLNTEAFF
d_call: TRBD2; v_call: TRBV6-6; j_call: TRBJ2-2; clone_size: .; cdr3_nt: TGTGCCAGCAGCTCCTCAGGGGTCGGGAGGGCCGCGAACACCGGGGAGCTGTTTTTT; cdr3_aa: CASSSSGVGRAANTGELFF
d_call: .; v_call: TRBV2; j_call: TRBJ1-1; clone_size: .; cdr3_nt: TGTGCCAGCAGTTACGGGGTTATGAACACTGAAGCTTTCTTT; cdr3_aa: CASSYGVMNTEAFF
d_call: .; v_call: TRBV7-9; j_call: TRBJ1-1; clone_size: .; cdr3_nt: TGTGCCAGCAGCCTTACCGGGGGACACACTGAAGCTTTCTTT; cdr3_aa: CASSLTGGHTEAFF
d_call: .; v_call: TRBV24-1; j_call: TRBJ2-1; clone_size: once; cdr3_nt: TGTGCCACCAGTGATTCGGACGGTAGCCAAGCGGTCTCCTACAATGAGCAGTTCTTC; cdr3_aa: CATSDSDGSQAVSYNEQFF
d_call: .; v_call: TRBV7-2; j_call: TRBJ1-2; clone_size: once; cdr3_nt: TGTGCCAGCAGCTCCCGGGAAGATCTCTATGGCTACACCTTC; cdr3_aa: CASSSREDLYGYTF
d_call: .; v_call: TRBV12-3/TRBV12-4; j_call: TRBJ2-4; clone_size: .; cdr3_nt: TGTGCCAGCAGTTGGACACCTAAAAACATTCAGTACTTC; cdr3_aa: CASSWTPKNIQYF
d_call: .; v_call: TRBV6-2/TRBV6-3; j_call: TRBJ2-1; clone_size: few; cdr3_nt: TGTGCCAGCAGCAGCCGACTAGACAGCTCCTACAATGAGCAGTTCTTC; cdr3_aa: CASSSRLDSSYNEQFF
d_call: .; v_call: TRBV4-3; j_call: TRBJ1-4; clone_size: once; cdr3_nt: TGCGCCAGCAGCCGGGGGTGGGGAAACAATAATGAAAAACTGTTTTTT; cdr3_aa: CASSRGWGNNNEKLFF
d_call: .; v_call: TRBV5-1; j_call: TRBJ2-5; clone_size: .; cdr3_nt: TGCGCCAGCAGCTTGTACCTGGGGGAGACCCAGTACTTC; cdr3_aa: CASSLYLGETQYF
d_call: TRBD1; v_call: TRBV5-1; j_call: TRBJ1-2; clone_size: once; cdr3_nt: TGCGCCAGCAGCTCCGGACAGGGGGCTTATGGCTACACCTTC; cdr3_aa: CASSSGQGAYGYTF
d_call: .; v_call: TRBV15; j_call: TRBJ1-2; clone_size: .; cdr3_nt: TGTGCCACCAGCAGAGATCAGGGTGGCTACACCTTC; cdr3_aa: CATSRDQGGYTF
d_call: TRBD1; v_call: TRBV19; j_call: TRBJ2-3; clone_size: .; cdr3_nt: TGTGCCAGTACCACCACCGGGACAGGGTGGGATACGCAGTATTTT; cdr3_aa: CASTTTGTGWDTQYF
d_call: TRBD1; v_call: TRBV5-8; j_call: TRBJ2-5; clone_size: .; cdr3_nt: TGTGCCAGCAGCTCAGGACAGGGGGTTGGAGAGACCCAGTACTTC; cdr3_aa: CASSSGQGVGETQYF
d_call: TRBD1; v_call: TRBV7-9; j_call: TRBJ2-5; clone_size: medium-sized; cdr3_nt: TGTGCCAGCAGCTTAGGGGACAGGGGATTCCAAGAGACCCAGTACTTC; cdr3_aa: CASSLGDRGFQETQYF
d_call: TRBD1; v_call: TRBV7-9; j_call: TRBJ1-1; clone_size: .; cdr3_nt: TGTGCCAGCAGCTTACAGGGGGACACTGAAGCTTTCTTT; cdr3_aa: CASSLQGDTEAFF
d_call: TRBD1; v_call: TRBV18; j_call: TRBJ2-3; clone_size: .; cdr3_nt: TGTGCCAGCTCATTCACTGGGACAGGGGACACAGATACGCAGTATTTT; cdr3_aa: CASSFTGTGDTDTQYF
d_call: .; v_call: TRBV19; j_call: TRBJ1-4; clone_size: .; cdr3_nt: TGTGCCAGTAGCCGGATAGGGGAGGAAAAACTGTTTTTT; cdr3_aa: CASSRIGEEKLFF
d_call: TRBD1; v_call: TRBV5-1; j_call: TRBJ2-7; clone_size: .; cdr3_nt: TGCGCCAGCAGCTTGGGGGGACAGGCCTACGAGCAGTACTTC; cdr3_aa: CASSLGGQAYEQYF
d_call: .; v_call: TRBV10-3; j_call: TRBJ2-2; clone_size: .; cdr3_nt: TGTGCCATCAGTGCAGGGGTTGGTTACTTCGGGGAGCTGTTTTTT; cdr3_aa: CAISAGVGYFGELFF
d_call: .; v_call: TRBV4-1; j_call: TRBJ1-5; clone_size: once; cdr3_nt: TGCGCCAGCAGCCAAGGGGGACCCTCTAGCAATCAGCCCCAGCATTTT; cdr3_aa: CASSQGGPSSNQPQHF
d_call: TRBD1; v_call: TRBV5-4; j_call: TRBJ1-1; clone_size: .; cdr3_nt: TGTGCCAGCAGCAAGGACAGGGTCTCGAACACTGAAGCTTTCTTT; cdr3_aa: CASSKDRVSNTEAFF
d_call: .; v_call: TRBV2; j_call: TRBJ1-5; clone_size: .; cdr3_nt: TGTGCCAGCAGTGAATATGTCAGGGAGGGTCAGCCCCAGCATTTT; cdr3_aa: CASSEYVREGQPQHF
d_call: .; v_call: TRBV7-2; j_call: TRBJ2-3; clone_size: .; cdr3_nt: TGTGCCAGCAGCTCCCAATCCAGCAGCACAGATACGCAGTATTTT; cdr3_aa: CASSSQSSSTDTQYF
d_call: .; v_call: TRBV5-4; j_call: TRBJ2-2; clone_size: .; cdr3_nt: TGTGCCAGCAGCTTGGCCCCGACAGGGAACACCGGGGAGCTGTTTTTT; cdr3_aa: CASSLAPTGNTGELFF
d_call: .; v_call: TRBV7-9; j_call: TRBJ1-3; clone_size: .; cdr3_nt: TGTGCCAGCAGCTTCGGCCCCGGGGCTGGAAACACCATATATTTT; cdr3_aa: CASSFGPGAGNTIYF
d_call: TRBD2; v_call: TRBV9; j_call: TRBJ2-7; clone_size: .; cdr3_nt: TGTGCCAGCAGCGTAGGTGGACTAGCTTCCTACGAGCAGTACTTC; cdr3_aa: CASSVGGLASYEQYF